One sample yielded the 3 T cell receptor beta chains listed below, sequenced in a study of response to subunit inactivated influenza vaccine. TCRdb re-called the RT-PCR reads through MiXCR, storing one row per CDR3 protein. The table has around 570,000 distinct CDR3 sequences, 11% seen once. The same sample was also used in a study of T cells expressing NK-cell markers. Per that study: 5'RACE template switching with UMIs produced the TCR beta cDNA.

Sample: PBMCs from blood, taken on the day of vaccination. The receptors were sampled from a man in his fifties who received an inactivated influenza vaccine.

In this sample, this clonotype turned up many times. This chain connects TRBV5-1 to TRBJ2-1, with D possibly TRBD2 on 5 matching bases. The CDR3 has 15 residues. Trimming removed 0 bases from V and 0 bases from J, with 7 bases in between. The germline CDR1 and CDR2 sequences are SGHRS and YFSETQ. The CDR3 is CASSLGESSYNEQFF. CDR3 bases: TGCGCCAGCAGCTTGGGGGAGAGCTCCTACAATGAGCAGTTCTTC.

This clonotype was seen a handful of times. This rearrangement joins TRBV18 to TRBJ2-7; TRBD1 matches 9 bases. The CDR3 sequence is 17 residues long. Germline CDR1 reads KGHSH; CDR2 reads LQKENI. V lost 0 bases to trimming and J lost 3 bases; unmatched junction nucleotides: 9. The DNA of the CDR3 is TGTGCCAGCTCACCACCGGGGACAGGGCATCACTACTACGAGCAGTACTTC. This codes for CASSPPGTGHHYYEQYF. Filled out from reference TRBV18 and TRBJ2-7, the complete variable domain reads NAGVMQNPRHLVRRRGQEARLRCSPMKGHSHVYWYRQLPEEGLKFMVYLQKENIIDESGMPKERFSAEFPKEGPSILRIQQVVRGDSAAYFCASSPPGTGHHYYEQYFGPGTRLTVT.

The chain recombines TRBV28 with TRBJ1-6; a weak D match, TRBD1 (6 bases). V lost 5 bases, J lost 3 bases, and 11 bases lay in between. The CDR3 is 15 residues long. Germline loops: CDR1 MDHEN, CDR2 SYDVKM. The CDR3 sequence is CASSVRGLYNSPLHF. The CDR3 bases are TGTGCCAGCAGTGTCAGGGGACTCTATAATTCACCCCTCCACTTT. Together with reference TRBV28 and TRBJ1-6, the CDR3 gives the full variable domain: DVKVTQSSRYLVKRTGEKVFLECVQDMDHENMFWYRQDPGLGLRLIYFSYDVKMKEKGDIPEGYSVSREKKERFSLILESASTNQTSMYLCASSVRGLYNSPLHFGNGTRLTVT.